The clone carrying this TCR beta chain appeared a few times. The target antigen is unknown. TCRdb reprocessed the RT-PCR reads with MiXCR, giving one entry per CDR3 protein. This sample has 490,000 or so distinct CDR3 sequences, with approximately 7.6% found just once. Trimming removed 5 bases from V and 8 bases from J, with 16 bases in between. Germline V gene sequence: CDR1 MNHEY, CDR2 SVGEGT. The length of the CDR3 is 14 residues. This sample was included in a study of response to subunit inactivated influenza vaccine. Study-wide findings and caveats: The authors put forward the suggestion that each seasonal influenza vaccination may bring in only a limited number of new T cells.

The specimen comprised PBMCs from blood, sampled roughly 24 months after vaccination. This sequence was found in a man aged 50-75 years who received an inactivated influenza vaccine. This chain links TRBV6-2 or TRBV6-3 with TRBJ2-1, with no clear D. The CDR3 DNA reads TGTGCCAGCAGTACCACCGGGTCCCTGTATGAGCAGTTCTTC. Protein: CASSTTGSLYEQFF.